The 3 T cell receptor beta chains listed next were all sequenced from one sample in a study of T-cell memory formation after mild COVID-19. TCRdb processed the 5' RACE reads anew with MiXCR; each CDR3 protein has one entry. Of roughly 200,000 distinct CDR3 sequences in the sample, over 9% are singletons; the top ten hold 3.5%. Specimen: PBMCs or a T cell subset sorted from them (not recorded which). Receptors were obtained from a man between 18 and 35 years old who had mild COVID-19 (a few samples of this study predate the infection). Cell type and time point are not known.

This clonotype was seen at least ten times. J is TRBJ1-1 and V is TRBV12-3 or TRBV12-4; unclear D gene. Trimming took 1 base from V and 8 from J, leaving 5 bases between them. This CDR3 comprises 11 residues. CDR3 loop: CASSLGPEAFF. CDR3 DNA sequence: TGTGCCAGCAGTTTAGGCCCGGAAGCTTTCTTT.

This clonotype showed up just a few times. The gene calls are TRBV18 and TRBJ2-2, with D possibly matching TRBD1 (5 bases). The CDR3 is 16 amino acids. Germline CDR1 is KGHSH and CDR2 is LQKENI. V lost 1 base, J lost 0 bases, and 9 bases lay in between. CDR3 sequence: CASSPQQGTNTGELFF. The CDR3 coding sequence is TGTGCCAGCTCACCACAGCAGGGCACGAACACCGGGGAGCTGTTTTTT. The full variable domain, with the rest looked up from reference TRBV18 and TRBJ2-2, is NAGVMQNPRHLVRRRGQEARLRCSPMKGHSHVYWYRQLPEEGLKFMVYLQKENIIDESGMPKERFSAEFPKEGPSILRIQQVVRGDSAAYFCASSPQQGTNTGELFFGEGSRLTVL.

This clonotype was detected a few times. The genes are TRBV7-9 and TRBJ1-6, with 7 bases fitting TRBD1. CDR3 length equals 14 residues. Trimming cost V 4 bases and J 6 bases; bases outside gene matches: 3. The germline CDR1 and CDR2 sequences are SEHNR and FQNEAQ (reference sequence). CDR3 coding DNA: TGTGCCAGCAGCTCCGGGACAGTTAATTCACCCCTCCACTTT. Protein sequence: CASSSGTVNSPLHF.